This TCR beta chain was captured by sequencing in a study of T cell changes during pregnancy in multiple sclerosis. Repertoires were generated with immunoSEQ multiplex PCR, while TCRdb's copy carries only in-frame clones and drops some. Among 90,000 or so clones listed, around 90% were seen once. The sequence came from a female donor with multiple sclerosis, enrolled in a pregnancy study. Sample: peripheral blood, taken before pregnancy.

CDR3 protein: CASSSRGGSPLHF. The CDR3 bases are TGTGCCAGCAGCTCGAGAGGGGGTTCACCCCTCCACTTT. The chain carries TRBV7-3 and TRBJ1-6, with D maybe TRBD1 (6 bases). V was pared by 4 bases and J by 9 bases, with 10 bases between. Germline V CDR1 and CDR2: SGHTA, FQGTGA. The CDR3 totals 13 residues.